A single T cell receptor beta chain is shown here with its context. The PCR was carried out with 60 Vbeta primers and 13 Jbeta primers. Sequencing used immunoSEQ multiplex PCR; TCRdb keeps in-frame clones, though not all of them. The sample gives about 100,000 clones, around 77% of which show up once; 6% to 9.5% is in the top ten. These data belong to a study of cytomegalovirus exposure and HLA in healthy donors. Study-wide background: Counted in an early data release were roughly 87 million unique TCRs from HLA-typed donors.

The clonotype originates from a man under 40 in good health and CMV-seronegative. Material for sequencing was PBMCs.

CDR3 bases: TGCGCCAGCAGCTCGCTTCAGTTGAACACTGAAGCTTTCTTT. It specifies CASSSLQLNTEAFF. This rearrangement joins TRBV5-1 to TRBJ1-1; D is unclear. V lost 3 bases and J lost 0, with 9 bases in between. The length of the CDR3 is 14 residues. Germline V lookup: CDR1 SGHRS, CDR2 YFSETQ.